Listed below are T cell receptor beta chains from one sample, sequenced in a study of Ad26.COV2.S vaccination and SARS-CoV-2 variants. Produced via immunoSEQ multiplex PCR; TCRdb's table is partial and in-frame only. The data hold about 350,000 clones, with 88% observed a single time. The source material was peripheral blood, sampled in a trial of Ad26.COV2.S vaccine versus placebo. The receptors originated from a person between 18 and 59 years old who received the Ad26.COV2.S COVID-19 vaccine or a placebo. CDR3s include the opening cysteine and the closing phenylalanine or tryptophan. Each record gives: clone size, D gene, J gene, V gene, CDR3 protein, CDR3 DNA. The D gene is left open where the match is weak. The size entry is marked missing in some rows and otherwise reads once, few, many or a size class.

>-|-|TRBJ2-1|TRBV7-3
CASTMDGWASEQFF
TGTGCCAGCACCATGGACGGATGGGCAAGTGAGCAGTTCTTC
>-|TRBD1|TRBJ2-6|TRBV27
CASSFVTGGTGANVLTF
TGTGCCAGCAGTTTCGTGACAGGGGGCACTGGGGCCAACGTCCTGACTTTC
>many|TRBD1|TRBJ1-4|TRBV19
CASSISTGGANNEKLFF
TGTGCCAGTAGTATATCGACAGGGGGCGCGAATAATGAAAAACTGTTTTTT
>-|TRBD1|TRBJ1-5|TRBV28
CASKAGTGYYSNQPQHF
TGTGCCAGCAAGGCCGGGACAGGTTACTATAGCAATCAGCCCCAGCATTTT
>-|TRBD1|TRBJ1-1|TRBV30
CAFNRGSTEAFF
TGTGCCTTTAACAGGGGTAGCACTGAAGCTTTCTTT
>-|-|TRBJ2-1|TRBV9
CASSVELGQGFNNEQFF
TGTGCCAGCAGCGTAGAATTAGGGCAGGGCTTTAACAATGAGCAGTTCTTC
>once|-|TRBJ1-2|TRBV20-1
CSAEGGYGYTF
TGCAGTGCCGAGGGGGGTTATGGCTACACCTTC
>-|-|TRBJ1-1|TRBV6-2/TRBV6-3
CASSYLGRGSWGDTEAFF
TGTGCCAGCAGTTACTTGGGTAGGGGTTCCTGGGGGGACACTGAAGCTTTCTTT
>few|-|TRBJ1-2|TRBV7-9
CASSLPSSYGYTF
TGTGCCAGCAGCTTACCAAGCTCCTATGGCTACACCTTC
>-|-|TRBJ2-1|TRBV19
CASWDSGGPSNEQFF
TGTGCCAGTTGGGACTCAGGGGGTCCTTCCAATGAGCAGTTCTTC
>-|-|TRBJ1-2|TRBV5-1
CASSLTANYGYTF
TGCGCCAGCAGCTTGACAGCTAACTATGGCTACACCTTC
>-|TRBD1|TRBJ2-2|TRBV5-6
CASSLETGGEGGPGELFF
TGTGCCAGCAGCTTGGAGACAGGGGGCGAGGGTGGCCCCGGGGAGCTGTTTTTT
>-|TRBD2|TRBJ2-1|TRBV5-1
CASSLLAGGTVNEQFF
TGCGCCAGCAGTCTTCTAGCGGGAGGGACTGTCAATGAGCAGTTCTTC
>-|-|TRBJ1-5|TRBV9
CASSPRGDSNQPQHF
TGTGCCAGCAGCCCGAGGGGAGATTCCAATCAGCCCCAGCATTTT
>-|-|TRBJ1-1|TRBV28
CASSLYRYLTEAFF
TGTGCCAGCAGTTTGTATAGATATTTGACTGAAGCTTTCTTT
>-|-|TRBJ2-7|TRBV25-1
CASSGGVRTSYEQYF
TGTGCCAGCAGTGGTGGAGTAAGGACCTCCTACGAGCAGTACTTC
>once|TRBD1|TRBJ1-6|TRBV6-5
CASMGQGNSPLHF
TGTGCCAGCATGGGACAGGGGAATTCACCCCTCCACTTT
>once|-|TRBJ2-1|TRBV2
CASRVFDREQFF
TGTGCCAGCAGGGTTTTCGACAGAGAGCAGTTCTTC
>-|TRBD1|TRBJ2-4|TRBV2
CASSRQGSAKNIQYF
TGTGCCAGCAGCCGACAGGGATCGGCCAAAAACATTCAGTACTTC
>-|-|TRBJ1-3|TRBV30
CAWIMRYLRNTIYF
TGTGCCTGGATTATGAGGTATTTGAGAAACACCATATATTTT
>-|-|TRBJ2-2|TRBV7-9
CASSTENTGELFF
TGTGCCAGCAGCACGGAAAACACCGGGGAGCTGTTTTTT
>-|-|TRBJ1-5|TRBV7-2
CASSRTGHNQPQHF
TGTGCCAGCAGCCGCACAGGCCACAATCAGCCCCAGCATTTT
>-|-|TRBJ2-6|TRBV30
CAWSVRRGHSGANVLTF
TGTGCCTGGAGTGTACGTAGGGGCCACTCTGGGGCCAACGTCCTGACTTTC
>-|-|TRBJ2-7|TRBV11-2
CASSPAGQFYEQYF
TGTGCCAGCAGCCCCGCTGGACAGTTCTACGAGCAGTACTTC
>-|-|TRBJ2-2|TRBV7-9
CASSLRVLGTGELFF
TGTGCCAGCAGCCTCCGGGTCCTCGGGACCGGGGAGCTGTTTTTT
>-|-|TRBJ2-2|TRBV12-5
CASGFTSGAQTGELFF
TGTGCTAGTGGTTTTACCTCCGGGGCCCAAACCGGGGAGCTGTTTTTT
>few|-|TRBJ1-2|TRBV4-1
CASSQEGPDYGYTF
TGCGCCAGCAGCCAAGAGGGACCCGACTATGGCTACACCTTC
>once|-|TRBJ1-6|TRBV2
CASIAGRPPLHF
TGTGCCAGCATAGCAGGGCGGCCACCCCTCCACTTT